This T cell receptor (beta chain) is drawn from a study of patients and donors after allogeneic stem cell transplantation. CDR1 and CDR2 (germline): DFQATT, SNEGSKA (reference sequence). After removal of 3 bases from V and 0 bases from J, the junction contained 8 bases not matched to a gene. CDR3 length: 16 amino acids. TCRdb re-called the RT-PCR reads through MiXCR, storing one row per CDR3 protein. The table records around 70,000 distinct CDR3 sequences, approximately 25% of them present only once. The receptor's source is a human donor who was either an allogeneic HSCT recipient or a stem cell or donor lymphocyte infusion donor (not recorded which). It is not recorded whose cells these are; they may come from a transplant donor. The J gene is TRBJ2-3, the V gene TRBV20-1; 8 bases are shared with TRBD2. The specimen was blood, either unsorted or a sorted T cell fraction (not recorded which). The DNA of the CDR3 is TGCAGTGCTAGTTTCGGGGGGGGCCTGAGCACAGATACGCAGTATTTT. The encoded protein is CSASFGGGLSTDTQYF.